The clone carrying this TCR beta chain was seen many times. The CDR3 extends 3 residues past the end of the read, so its final part is completed from the germline J gene. The data were taken from a study of T cell clonality in common variable immunodeficiency. Profiled with immunoSEQ multiplex PCR; TCRdb holds only in-frame clones, not every one. The sample presents approximately 50,000 clones, none singletons. The CDR3 sequence is 14 residues long. Trimming took 5 bases from V and 4 from J, leaving 12 bases between them. From germline, CDR1 is LNHDA and CDR2 SQIVND (reference sequence). The chain is built from TRBV19 and TRBJ1-5; TRBD1 might be the D (6 bases). The source of this sequence is a person aged 18-69 years in good health. Source material: peripheral blood mononuclear cells. CDR3 DNA (partial): TGTGCCAGTAGTCGTACAGGGTCTAATCAGCCC. Translating it yields CASSRTGSNQP. The complete CDR3 reads CASSRTGSNQPQHF.